Listed below are T cell receptor beta chains from one sample, sequenced in a study of shared clonotypes between healthy human individuals. Clones were read by immunoSEQ multiplex PCR, and TCRdb kept only the in-frame ones, dropping some. Among under 600,000 clones listed, 97% were seen once. Sequencing used naive CD4+ T cells sorted from blood. The origin of the receptors is a woman in her 30s in good health. The CDR3 runs from the conserved cysteine through the conserved F or W. Each record gives: V gene, clone size, D gene, J gene, CDR3 DNA, CDR3 protein. A D gene is named only where the DNA matches it firmly. Size is omitted from some rows. Given values are once, few, many or a class for expanded clones.

TRBV7-3	NA	TRBD1	TRBJ2-1	TGTGCCAGCAGCCCCCTCTCGGACAGGGGGCGGGGGAGCTCCTACAATGAGCAGTTCTTC	CASSPLSDRGRGSSYNEQFF
TRBV5-1	NA	TRBD1	TRBJ1-1	TGCGCCAGCAGCTTGTCTGGGACAGGGAACACTGAAGCTTTCTTT	CASSLSGTGNTEAFF
TRBV29-1	NA	NA	TRBJ2-7	TGCAGCGTTGATTTGTCAGACCCCACCTACGAGCAGTACTTC	CSVDLSDPTYEQYF
TRBV19	NA	NA	TRBJ2-3	TGTGCCAGTAGTAGGGACAGCACAGATACGCAGTATTTT	CASSRDSTDTQYF
TRBV2	NA	NA	TRBJ1-2	TGTGCCAGCGAGTTAGGCGGGACAACCGTCTATGGCTACACCTTC	CASELGGTTVYGYTF
TRBV19	NA	NA	TRBJ2-2	TGTGCCAGTAGTCCCAGGACCAAGGCTGCCGGGGAGCTGTTTTTT	CASSPRTKAAGELFF
TRBV4-1	NA	NA	TRBJ2-7	TGCGCCAGCAGCCAAGCCGAAGGCAGTCCCTACGAGCAGTACTTC	CASSQAEGSPYEQYF
TRBV10-1	once	TRBD2	TRBJ2-3	TGCGCCAGCACCAAGGGACTAGCGGGAGATACAGATACGCAGTATTTT	CASTKGLAGDTDTQYF
TRBV9	NA	NA	TRBJ2-2	TGTGCCAGCAGCGTAGTGGCCCAGAACACCGGGGAGCTGTTTTTT	CASSVVAQNTGELFF
TRBV27	NA	NA	TRBJ2-3	TGTGCCAGCAGTTTATATACCTCTCCAGATACGCAGTATTTT	CASSLYTSPDTQYF
TRBV5-8	NA	NA	TRBJ2-6	TGTGCCAGCAGCTCCCGGACAGTCCACTCTGGGGCCAACGTCCTGACTTTC	CASSSRTVHSGANVLTF
TRBV29-1	NA	NA	TRBJ2-3	TGCAGCGTTGAATCGGGCTACCCAGTGGATACGCAGTATTTT	CSVESGYPVDTQYF
TRBV28	NA	NA	TRBJ1-1	TGTGCCAGCACTCCTTCTGGGGCCGCTGACACTGAAGCTTTCTTT	CASTPSGAADTEAFF
TRBV7-6	NA	NA	TRBJ1-3	TGTGCCAGCAGCTTAGCGAGTAGCTCTGGAAACACCATATATTTT	CASSLASSSGNTIYF
TRBV18	NA	NA	TRBJ2-7	TGTGCCAGCTCACCACGCTACGAGCAGTACTTC	CASSPRYEQYF
TRBV28	NA	NA	TRBJ2-7	TGTGCCAGCACCTGGGGGTACGAGCAGTACTTC	CASTWGYEQYF
TRBV2	NA	TRBD1	TRBJ1-2	TGTGCCAGCAAACGGACAGGGCTTTCCTTCTATGGCTACACCTTC	CASKRTGLSFYGYTF
TRBV28	NA	TRBD2	TRBJ2-7	TGTGCCAGCATCTCTGGCGGGAGGGGGGAGCAGTACTTC	CASISGGRGEQYF